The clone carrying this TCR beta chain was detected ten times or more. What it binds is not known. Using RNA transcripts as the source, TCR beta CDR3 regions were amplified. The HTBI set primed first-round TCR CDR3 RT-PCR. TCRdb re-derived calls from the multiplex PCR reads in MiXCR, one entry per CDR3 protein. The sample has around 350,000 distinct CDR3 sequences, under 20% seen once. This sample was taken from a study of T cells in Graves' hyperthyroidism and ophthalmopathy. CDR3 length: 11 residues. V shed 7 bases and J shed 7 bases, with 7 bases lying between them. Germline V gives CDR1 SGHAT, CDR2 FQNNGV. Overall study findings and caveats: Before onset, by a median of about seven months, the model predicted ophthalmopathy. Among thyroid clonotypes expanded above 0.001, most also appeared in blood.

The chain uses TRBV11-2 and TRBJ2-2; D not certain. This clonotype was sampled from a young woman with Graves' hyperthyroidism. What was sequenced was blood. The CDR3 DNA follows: TGTGCCAGCACTCCGTACGGGGAGCTGTTTTTT. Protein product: CASTPYGELFF.